This T cell receptor (beta chain) stems from a study of radiation and T cells in renal cell carcinoma. Study-level results: In blood, top tumor clones expanded by 2 weeks, shrinking by 4.

With regard to this clone: Antigen: not known.

Data came from immunoSEQ multiplex PCR; TCRdb stores just in-frame clones and leaves some out. In the table there are roughly 130,000 clones, approximately 78% of which are singletons. The V end was cut by 7 bases, the J end by 8 bases, with 14 bases between. Germline CDR1 is MNHNS and CDR2 is SASEGT. The CDR3 sequence is 12 residues long. As for time point: blood 2 weeks post-SBRT. The sample's treatment: 15 Gy SBRT to primary tumor, nephrectomy 4 weeks later. After SBRT, blood was collected at 2 and 4 weeks, plus baseline. Sequenced here: blood, sampled from a patient whose treatment included radiotherapy and nephrectomy. The TCR sequence derives from a woman aged 55-70 years with renal cell carcinoma. This chain joins TRBV6-1 and TRBJ1-2; unclear D gene. In DNA, the CDR3 is TGTGCCAGCACGGAGTGGGGTAGGGGCTACACCTTC. Protein sequence: CASTEWGRGYTF.